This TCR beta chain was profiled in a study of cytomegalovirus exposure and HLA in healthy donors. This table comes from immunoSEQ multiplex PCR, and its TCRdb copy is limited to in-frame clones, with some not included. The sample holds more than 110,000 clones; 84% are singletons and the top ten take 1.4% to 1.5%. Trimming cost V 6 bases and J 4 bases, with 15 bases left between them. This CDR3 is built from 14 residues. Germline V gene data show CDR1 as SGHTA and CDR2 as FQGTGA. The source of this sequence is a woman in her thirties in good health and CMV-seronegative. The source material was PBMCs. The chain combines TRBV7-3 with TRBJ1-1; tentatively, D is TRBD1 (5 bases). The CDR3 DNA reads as TGTGCCAGCAGTAATCCCGGGGGGAGCACTGAAGCTTTCTTT. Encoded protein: CASSNPGGSTEAFF.